The following is a T cell receptor (beta chain) sequence with its context. Per germline, CDR1 MNHEY and CDR2 SVGEGT. This CDR3 spans 17 amino acids. J gave up 2 bases and V 3 bases, and 6 bases lay outside the gene matches. The sample originates from a study of blood T cell repertoires in COVID-19. About the study: Both acute and convalescent COVID-19 samples were obtained from the United States, Italy and Spain. PBMCs, B-cell-depleted T cells, or T cells were the source of the cDNA or gDNA that made up the material.

Original handling: Estimates of nucleated cell counts were drawn from the amplification of reference gene primers. The repertoire was sequenced with immunoSEQ multiplex PCR; TCRdb's copy has only in-frame clones and lacks some. V and J calls and clone size are those listed in that table; D and trimming were worked out from the DNA. Among more than 100,000 clones listed, 78% were seen once. This receptor was identified in a man between 65 and 85 years old with acute or convalescent COVID-19. Input material: peripheral blood. This chain uses TRBV6-2 or TRBV6-3 with TRBJ2-3; 12 bases are a match to TRBD2. The CDR3 nucleotides read TGTGCCAGCAGTTATTCTACTAGCGGGGGGAACACAGATACGCAGTATTTT. This sequence encodes CASSYSTSGGNTDTQYF.